What follows describes a single TCR beta chain. Its antigen is not known. Other DNA sequences from this sample encode an identical CDR3 as well. Profiling relied on immunoSEQ multiplex PCR, and the TCRdb table lists in-frame clones only, not all of them. The sample holds 2,500,000 or so clones, approximately 90% seen once. Donors had no recently reported acute infections or vaccinations and were HIV-negative. There are 13 residues in the CDR3. Germline-derived CDR1 and CDR2 are MDHEN and SYDVKM. Trimming left V 6 bases short and J 4 bases short, with 10 bases between. This sample is part of a study of shared clonotypes between healthy human individuals. Study-wide background: CD4 naive cells filled three plates per donor, CD4 memory three, CD8 naive two and CD8 memory one.

Study-level findings and limits: Among donors, clonotype sharing was expected to be affected by sequencing depth.

The sequence was obtained from a young man in good health. Some clones in this sample may be carry-over from other donors' samples. Source material: naive CD4+ T cells from PBMCs. Sample subset: CD45RA+ positively selected. This chain joins TRBV28 and TRBJ1-5; D call uncertain. CDR3 region: CASRGTANQPQHF. The CDR3 DNA reads as TGTGCCAGCAGGGGAACAGCTAATCAGCCCCAGCATTTT.